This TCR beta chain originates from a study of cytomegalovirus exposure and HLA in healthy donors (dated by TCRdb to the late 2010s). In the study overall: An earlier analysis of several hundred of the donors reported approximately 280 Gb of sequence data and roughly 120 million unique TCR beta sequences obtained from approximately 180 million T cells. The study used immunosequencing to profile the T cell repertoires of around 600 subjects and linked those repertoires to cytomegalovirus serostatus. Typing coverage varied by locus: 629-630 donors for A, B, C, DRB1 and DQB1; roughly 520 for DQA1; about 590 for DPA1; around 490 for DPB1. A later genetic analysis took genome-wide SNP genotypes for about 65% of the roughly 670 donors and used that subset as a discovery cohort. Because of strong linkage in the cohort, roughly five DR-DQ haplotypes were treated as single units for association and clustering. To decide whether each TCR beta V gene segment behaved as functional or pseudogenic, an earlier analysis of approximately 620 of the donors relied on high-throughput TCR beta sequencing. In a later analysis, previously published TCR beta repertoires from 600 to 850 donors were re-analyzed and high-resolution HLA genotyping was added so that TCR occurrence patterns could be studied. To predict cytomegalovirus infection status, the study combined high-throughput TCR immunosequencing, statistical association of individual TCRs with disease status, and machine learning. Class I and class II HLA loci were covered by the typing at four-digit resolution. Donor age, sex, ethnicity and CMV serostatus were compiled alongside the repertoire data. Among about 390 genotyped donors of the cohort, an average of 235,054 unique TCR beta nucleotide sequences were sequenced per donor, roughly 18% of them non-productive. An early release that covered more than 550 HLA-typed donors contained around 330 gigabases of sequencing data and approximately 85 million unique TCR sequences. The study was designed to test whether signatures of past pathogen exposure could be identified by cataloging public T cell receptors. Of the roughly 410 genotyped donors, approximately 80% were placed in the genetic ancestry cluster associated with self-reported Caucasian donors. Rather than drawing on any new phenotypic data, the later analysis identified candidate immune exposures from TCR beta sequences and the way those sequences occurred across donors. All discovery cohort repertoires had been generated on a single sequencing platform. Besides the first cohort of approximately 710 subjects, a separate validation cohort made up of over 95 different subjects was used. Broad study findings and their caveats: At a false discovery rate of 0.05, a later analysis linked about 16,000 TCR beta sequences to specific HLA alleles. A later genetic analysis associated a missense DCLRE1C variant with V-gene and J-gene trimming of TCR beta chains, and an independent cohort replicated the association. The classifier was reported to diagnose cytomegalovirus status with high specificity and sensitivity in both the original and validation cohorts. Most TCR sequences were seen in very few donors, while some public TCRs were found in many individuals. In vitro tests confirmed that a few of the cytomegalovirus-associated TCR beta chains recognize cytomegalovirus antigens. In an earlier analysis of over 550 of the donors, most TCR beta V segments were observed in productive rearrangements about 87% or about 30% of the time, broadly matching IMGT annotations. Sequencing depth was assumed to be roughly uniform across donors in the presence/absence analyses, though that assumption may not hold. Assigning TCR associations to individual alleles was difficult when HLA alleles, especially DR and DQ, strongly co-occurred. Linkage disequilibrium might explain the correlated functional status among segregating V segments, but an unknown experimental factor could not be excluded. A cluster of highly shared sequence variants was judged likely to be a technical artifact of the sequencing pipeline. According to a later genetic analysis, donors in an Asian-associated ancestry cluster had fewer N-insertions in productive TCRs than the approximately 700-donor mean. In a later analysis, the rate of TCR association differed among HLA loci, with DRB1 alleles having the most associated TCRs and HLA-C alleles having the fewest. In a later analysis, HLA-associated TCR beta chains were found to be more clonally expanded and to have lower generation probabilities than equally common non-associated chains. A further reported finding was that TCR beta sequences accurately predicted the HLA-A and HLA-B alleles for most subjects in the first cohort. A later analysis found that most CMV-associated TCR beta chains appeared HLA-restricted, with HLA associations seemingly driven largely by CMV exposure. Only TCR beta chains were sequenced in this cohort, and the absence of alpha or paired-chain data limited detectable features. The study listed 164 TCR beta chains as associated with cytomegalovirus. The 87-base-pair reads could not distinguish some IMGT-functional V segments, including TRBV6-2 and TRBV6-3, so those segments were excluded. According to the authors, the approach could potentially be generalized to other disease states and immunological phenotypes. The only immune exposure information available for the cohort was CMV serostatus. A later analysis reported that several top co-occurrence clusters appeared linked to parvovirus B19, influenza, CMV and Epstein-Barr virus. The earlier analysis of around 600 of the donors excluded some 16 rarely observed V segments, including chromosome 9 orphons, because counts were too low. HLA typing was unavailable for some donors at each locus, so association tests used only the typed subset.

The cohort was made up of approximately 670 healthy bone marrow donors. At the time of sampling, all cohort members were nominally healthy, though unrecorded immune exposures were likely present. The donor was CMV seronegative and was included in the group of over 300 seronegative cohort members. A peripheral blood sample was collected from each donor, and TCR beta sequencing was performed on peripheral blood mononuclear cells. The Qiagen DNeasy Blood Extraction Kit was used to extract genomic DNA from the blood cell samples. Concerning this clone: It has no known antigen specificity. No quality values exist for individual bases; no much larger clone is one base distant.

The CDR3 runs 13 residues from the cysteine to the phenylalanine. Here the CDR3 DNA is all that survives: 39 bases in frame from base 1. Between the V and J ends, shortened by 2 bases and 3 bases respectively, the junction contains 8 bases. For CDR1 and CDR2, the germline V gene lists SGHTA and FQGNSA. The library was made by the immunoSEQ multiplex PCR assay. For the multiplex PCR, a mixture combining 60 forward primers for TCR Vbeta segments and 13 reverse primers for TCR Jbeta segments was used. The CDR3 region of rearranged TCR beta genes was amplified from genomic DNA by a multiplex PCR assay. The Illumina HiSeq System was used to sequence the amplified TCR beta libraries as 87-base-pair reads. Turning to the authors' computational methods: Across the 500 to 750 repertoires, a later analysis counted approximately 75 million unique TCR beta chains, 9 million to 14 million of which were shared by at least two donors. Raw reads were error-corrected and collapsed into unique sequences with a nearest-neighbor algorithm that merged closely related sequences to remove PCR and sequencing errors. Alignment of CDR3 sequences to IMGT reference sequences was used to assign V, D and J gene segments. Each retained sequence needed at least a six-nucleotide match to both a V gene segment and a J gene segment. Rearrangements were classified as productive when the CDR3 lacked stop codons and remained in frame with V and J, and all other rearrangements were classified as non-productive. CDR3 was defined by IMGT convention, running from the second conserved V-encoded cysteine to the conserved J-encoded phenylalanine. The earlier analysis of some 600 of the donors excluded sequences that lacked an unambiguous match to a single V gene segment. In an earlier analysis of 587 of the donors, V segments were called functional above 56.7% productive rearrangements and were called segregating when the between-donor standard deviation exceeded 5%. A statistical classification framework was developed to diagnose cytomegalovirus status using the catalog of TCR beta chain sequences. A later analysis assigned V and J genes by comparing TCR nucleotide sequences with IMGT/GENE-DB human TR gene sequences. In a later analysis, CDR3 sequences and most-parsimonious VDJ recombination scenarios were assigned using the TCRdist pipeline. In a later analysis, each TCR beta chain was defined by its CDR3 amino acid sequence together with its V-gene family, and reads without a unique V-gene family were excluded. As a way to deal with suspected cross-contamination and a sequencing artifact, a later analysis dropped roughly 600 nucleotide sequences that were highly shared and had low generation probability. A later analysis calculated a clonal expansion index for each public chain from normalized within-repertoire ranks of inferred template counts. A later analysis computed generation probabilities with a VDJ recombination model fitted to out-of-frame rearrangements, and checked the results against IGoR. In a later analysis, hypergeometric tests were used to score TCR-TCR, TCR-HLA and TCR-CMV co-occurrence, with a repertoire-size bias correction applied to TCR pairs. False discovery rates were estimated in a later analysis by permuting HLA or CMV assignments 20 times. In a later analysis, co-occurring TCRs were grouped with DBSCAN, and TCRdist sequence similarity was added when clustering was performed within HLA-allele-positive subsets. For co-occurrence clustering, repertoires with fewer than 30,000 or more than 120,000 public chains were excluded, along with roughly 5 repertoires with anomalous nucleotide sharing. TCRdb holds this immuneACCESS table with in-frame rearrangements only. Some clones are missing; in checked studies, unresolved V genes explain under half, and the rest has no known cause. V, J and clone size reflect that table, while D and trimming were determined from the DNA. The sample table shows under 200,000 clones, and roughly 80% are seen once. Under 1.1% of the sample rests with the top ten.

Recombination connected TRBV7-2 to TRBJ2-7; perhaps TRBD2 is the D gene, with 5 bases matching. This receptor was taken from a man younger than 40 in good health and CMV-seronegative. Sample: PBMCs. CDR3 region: CASSLLTSYEQYF. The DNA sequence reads TGTGCCAGCAGCTTATTAACTAGCTACGAGCAGTACTTC.